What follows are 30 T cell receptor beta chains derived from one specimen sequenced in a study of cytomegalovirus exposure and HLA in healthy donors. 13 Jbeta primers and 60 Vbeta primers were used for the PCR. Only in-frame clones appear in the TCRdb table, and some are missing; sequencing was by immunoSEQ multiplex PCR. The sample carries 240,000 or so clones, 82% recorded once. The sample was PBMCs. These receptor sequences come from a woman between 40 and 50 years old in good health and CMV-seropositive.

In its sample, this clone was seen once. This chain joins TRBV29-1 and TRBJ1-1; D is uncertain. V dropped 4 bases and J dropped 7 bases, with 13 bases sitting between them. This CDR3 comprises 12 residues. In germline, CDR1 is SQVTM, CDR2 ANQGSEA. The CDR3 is CSVGAWAGEAFF. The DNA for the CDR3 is TGCAGCGTTGGGGCTTGGGCGGGTGAAGCTTTCTTT.

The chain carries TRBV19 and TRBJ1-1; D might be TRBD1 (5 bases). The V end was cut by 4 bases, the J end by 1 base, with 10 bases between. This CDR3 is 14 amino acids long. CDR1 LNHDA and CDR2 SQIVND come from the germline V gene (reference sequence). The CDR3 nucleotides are TGTGCCAGTAGTAGGGCAGGGCGGAACACTGAAGCTTTCTTT. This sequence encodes CASSRAGRNTEAFF.

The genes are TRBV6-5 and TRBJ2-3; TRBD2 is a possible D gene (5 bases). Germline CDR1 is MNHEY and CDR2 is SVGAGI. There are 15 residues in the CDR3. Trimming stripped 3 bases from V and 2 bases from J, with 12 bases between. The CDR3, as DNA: TGTGCCAGCAGTTATGGCGGGCGACTCACAGATACGCAGTATTTT. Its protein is CASSYGGRLTDTQYF.

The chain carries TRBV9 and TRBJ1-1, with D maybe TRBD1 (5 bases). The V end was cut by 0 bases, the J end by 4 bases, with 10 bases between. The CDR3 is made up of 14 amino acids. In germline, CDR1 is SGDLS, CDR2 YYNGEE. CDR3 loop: CASSVGGPRTEAFF. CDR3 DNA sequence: TGTGCCAGCAGCGTAGGGGGCCCCCGCACTGAAGCTTTCTTT.

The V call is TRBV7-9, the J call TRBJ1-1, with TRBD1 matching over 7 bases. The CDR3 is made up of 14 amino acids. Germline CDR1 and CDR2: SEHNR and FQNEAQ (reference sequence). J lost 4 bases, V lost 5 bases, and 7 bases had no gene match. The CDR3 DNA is TGTGCCAGCAGCAACGACAGGGTAGGCACTGAAGCTTTCTTT. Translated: CASSNDRVGTEAFF.

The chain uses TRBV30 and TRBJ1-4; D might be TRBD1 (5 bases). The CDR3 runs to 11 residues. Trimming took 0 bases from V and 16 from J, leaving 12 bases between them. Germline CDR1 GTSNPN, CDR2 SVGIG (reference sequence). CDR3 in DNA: TGTGCCTGGAGTGTTGGCAGGGCGCCGTTTTTT. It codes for CAWSVGRAPFF.

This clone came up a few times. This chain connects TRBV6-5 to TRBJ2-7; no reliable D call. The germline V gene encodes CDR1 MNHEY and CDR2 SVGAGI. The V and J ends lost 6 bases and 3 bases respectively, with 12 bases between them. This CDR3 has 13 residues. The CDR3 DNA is TGTGCCAGCAGCTTGGTGGAGCTCTACGAGCAGTACTTC. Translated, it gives CASSLVELYEQYF.

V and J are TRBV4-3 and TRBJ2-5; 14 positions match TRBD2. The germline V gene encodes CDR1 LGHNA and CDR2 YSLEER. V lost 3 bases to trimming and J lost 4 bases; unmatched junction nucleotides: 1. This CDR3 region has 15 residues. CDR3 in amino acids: CASSHGLAGGETQYF. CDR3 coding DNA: TGCGCCAGCAGCCATGGACTAGCGGGGGGAGAGACCCAGTACTTC.

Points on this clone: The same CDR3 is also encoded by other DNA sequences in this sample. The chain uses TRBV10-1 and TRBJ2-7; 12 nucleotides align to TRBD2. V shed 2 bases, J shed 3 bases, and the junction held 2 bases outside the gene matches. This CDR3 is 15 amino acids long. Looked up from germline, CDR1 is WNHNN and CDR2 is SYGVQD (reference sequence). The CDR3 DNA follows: TGCGCCAGCAGTGAGGGACTAGCGGGAAGCTACGAGCAGTACTTC. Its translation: CASSEGLAGSYEQYF.

The DNA for the CDR3 is TGTGCCAGCAGCTTAGAATCTAGCGGGGGCCAAGAGACCCAGTACTTC. As protein: CASSLESSGGQETQYF. The rearrangement links TRBV7-2 to TRBJ2-5; 10 nucleotides agree with TRBD2. Germline CDR1 reads SGHTA; CDR2 reads FQGNSA. The CDR3 runs 16 residues. With 1 base clipped from V and 1 base from J, the junction kept 3 bases outside the gene matches. Supplemented by reference TRBV7-2 and TRBJ2-5, the full variable domain reads GAGVSQSPSNKVTEKGKDVELRCDPISGHTALYWYRQSLGQGLEFLIYFQGNSAPDKSGLPSDRFSAERTGGSVSTLTIQRTQQEDSAVYLCASSLESSGGQETQYFGPGTRLLVL.

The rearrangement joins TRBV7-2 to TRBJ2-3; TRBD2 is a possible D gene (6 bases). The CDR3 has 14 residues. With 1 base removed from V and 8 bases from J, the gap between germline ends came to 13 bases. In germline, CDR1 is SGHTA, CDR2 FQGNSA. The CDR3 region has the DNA TGTGCCAGCAGCTTAGGTAGCGGTCCTGTTACGCAGTATTTT. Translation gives CASSLGSGPVTQYF.

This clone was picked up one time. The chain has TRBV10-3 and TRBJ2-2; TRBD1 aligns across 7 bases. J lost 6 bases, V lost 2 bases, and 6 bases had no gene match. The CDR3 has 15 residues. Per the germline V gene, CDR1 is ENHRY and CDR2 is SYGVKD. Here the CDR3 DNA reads TGTGCCATCAGTGAGCCCTTTACAGGGGCCGGGGAGCTGTTTTTT. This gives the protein CAISEPFTGAGELFF.

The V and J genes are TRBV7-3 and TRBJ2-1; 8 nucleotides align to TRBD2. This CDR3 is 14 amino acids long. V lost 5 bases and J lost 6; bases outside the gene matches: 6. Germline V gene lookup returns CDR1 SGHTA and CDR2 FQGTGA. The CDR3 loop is CASSVSGGGNEQFF. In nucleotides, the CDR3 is TGTGCCAGCAGCGTCAGCGGGGGTGGCAATGAGCAGTTCTTC.

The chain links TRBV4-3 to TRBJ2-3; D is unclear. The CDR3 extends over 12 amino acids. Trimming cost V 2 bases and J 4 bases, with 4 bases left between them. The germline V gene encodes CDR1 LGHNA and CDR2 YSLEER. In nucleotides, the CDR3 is TGCGCCAGCAGCCAATTCTCAGATACGCAGTATTTT. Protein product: CASSQFSDTQYF.

CDR3 residues: CASSLSQRGTDTQYF. The DNA of the CDR3 is TGTGCCAGCAGCTTGAGCCAGCGGGGCACAGATACGCAGTATTTT. This chain joins TRBV5-5 and TRBJ2-3; TRBD2 might be the D (6 bases). V was trimmed by 1 base and J by 1 base, leaving 10 bases between them. Germline V gene sequence: CDR1 SGHKS, CDR2 YYEKEE (reference sequence). The CDR3 contains 15 residues.

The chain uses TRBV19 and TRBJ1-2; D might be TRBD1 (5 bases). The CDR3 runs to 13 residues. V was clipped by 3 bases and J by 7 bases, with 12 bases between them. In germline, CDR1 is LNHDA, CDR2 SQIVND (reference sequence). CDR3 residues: CASSISQGGGYTF. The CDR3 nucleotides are TGTGCCAGTAGTATCTCTCAGGGTGGTGGCTACACCTTC.

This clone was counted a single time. CDR3 in amino acids: CASSLRPGVPYEQYF. Written as DNA, the CDR3 is TGTGCCAGCAGCTTGCGGCCCGGGGTCCCCTACGAGCAGTACTTC. The chain joins TRBV5-6 to TRBJ2-7; weak D call: TRBD2 (5 bases). This CDR3 spans 15 amino acids. Trimming took 1 base from V and 2 from J, leaving 13 bases between them. The germline gives CDR1 SGHDT, CDR2 YYEEEE.

CDR3 coding DNA: TGTGCCAGCAGCCCAGGGGCAGGAAACACTGAAGCTTTCTTT. The encoded protein is CASSPGAGNTEAFF. This rearrangement joins TRBV7-9 to TRBJ1-1, with D perhaps TRBD1 (6 bases). Germline V gene lookup returns CDR1 SEHNR and CDR2 FQNEAQ (reference sequence). The ends were cut back, 5 bases at V and 2 bases at J, with 12 bases in the middle. The CDR3 extends over 14 amino acids.

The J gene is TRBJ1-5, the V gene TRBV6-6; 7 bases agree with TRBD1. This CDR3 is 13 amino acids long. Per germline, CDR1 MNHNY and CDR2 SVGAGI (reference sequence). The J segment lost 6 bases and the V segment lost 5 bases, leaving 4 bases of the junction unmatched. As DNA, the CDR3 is TGTGCCAGCAGTGGGACAGCGTTTCAGCCCCAGCATTTT. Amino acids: CASSGTAFQPQHF.

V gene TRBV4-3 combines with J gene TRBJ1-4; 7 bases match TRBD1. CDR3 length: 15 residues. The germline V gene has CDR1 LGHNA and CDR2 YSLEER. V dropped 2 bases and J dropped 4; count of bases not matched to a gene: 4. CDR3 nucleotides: TGCGCCAGCAGCCAACAGGGACAGCTTAATGAAAAACTGTTTTTT. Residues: CASSQQGQLNEKLFF.

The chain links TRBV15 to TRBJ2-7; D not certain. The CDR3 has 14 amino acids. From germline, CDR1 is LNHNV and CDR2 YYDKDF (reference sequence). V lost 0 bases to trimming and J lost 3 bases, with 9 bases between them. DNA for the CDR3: TGTGCCACCAGCAGAGATCAAGAGTACTACGAGCAGTACTTC. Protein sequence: CATSRDQEYYEQYF.

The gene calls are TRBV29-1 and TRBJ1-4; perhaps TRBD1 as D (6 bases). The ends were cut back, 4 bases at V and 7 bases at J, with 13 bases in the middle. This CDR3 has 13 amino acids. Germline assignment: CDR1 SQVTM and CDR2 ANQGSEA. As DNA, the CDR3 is TGCAGCGTTGGGGGGCTAGGGGGTGAAAAACTGTTTTTT. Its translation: CSVGGLGGEKLFF.

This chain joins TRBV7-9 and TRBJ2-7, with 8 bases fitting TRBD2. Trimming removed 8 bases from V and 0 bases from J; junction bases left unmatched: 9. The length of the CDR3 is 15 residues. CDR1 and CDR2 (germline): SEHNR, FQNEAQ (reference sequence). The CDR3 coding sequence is TGTGCCAGCGGGAGAAGCGGGGGCCACTCCTACGAGCAGTACTTC. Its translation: CASGRSGGHSYEQYF.

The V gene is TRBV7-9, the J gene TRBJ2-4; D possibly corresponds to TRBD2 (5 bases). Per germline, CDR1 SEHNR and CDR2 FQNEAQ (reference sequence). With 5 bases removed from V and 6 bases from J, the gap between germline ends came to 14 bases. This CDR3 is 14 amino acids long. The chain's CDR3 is CASSRETKGNIQYF. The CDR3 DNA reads TGTGCCAGCAGCAGGGAGACCAAAGGAAACATTCAGTACTTC.

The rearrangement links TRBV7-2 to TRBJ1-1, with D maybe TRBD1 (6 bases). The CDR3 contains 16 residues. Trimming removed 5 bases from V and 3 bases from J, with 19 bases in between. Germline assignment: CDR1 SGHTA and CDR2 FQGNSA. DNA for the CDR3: TGTGCCAGCAGCCTGGGATACAGGGTCGGGGACACTGAAGCTTTCTTT. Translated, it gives CASSLGYRVGDTEAFF. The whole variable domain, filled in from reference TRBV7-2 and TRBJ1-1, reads GAGVSQSPSNKVTEKGKDVELRCDPISGHTALYWYRQSLGQGLEFLIYFQGNSAPDKSGLPSDRFSAERTGGSVSTLTIQRTQQEDSAVYLCASSLGYRVGDTEAFFGQGTRLTVV.

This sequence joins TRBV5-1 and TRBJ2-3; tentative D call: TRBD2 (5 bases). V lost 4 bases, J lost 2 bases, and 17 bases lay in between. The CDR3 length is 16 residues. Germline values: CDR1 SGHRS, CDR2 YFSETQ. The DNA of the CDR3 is TGCGCCAGCAGCCGGGGATTAGCGCCTGTCACAGATACGCAGTATTTT. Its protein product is CASSRGLAPVTDTQYF.

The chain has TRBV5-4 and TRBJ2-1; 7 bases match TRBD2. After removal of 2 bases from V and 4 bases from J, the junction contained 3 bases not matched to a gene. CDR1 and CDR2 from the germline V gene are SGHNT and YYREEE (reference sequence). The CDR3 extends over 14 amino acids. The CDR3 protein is CASSFPSGYNEQFF. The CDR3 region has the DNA TGTGCCAGCAGCTTTCCTAGCGGTTACAATGAGCAGTTCTTC.

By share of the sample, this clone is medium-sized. The CDR3 DNA is TGTGCCACCGGGACAGGAGAGTCAGATACGCAGTATTTT. Its translation is CATGTGESDTQYF. This chain joins TRBV6-1 and TRBJ2-3, with 8 nucleotides matching TRBD1. The CDR3 covers 13 residues. With 10 bases clipped from V and 4 bases from J, the junction kept 7 bases outside the gene matches. Per the germline V gene, CDR1 is MNHNS and CDR2 is SASEGT.

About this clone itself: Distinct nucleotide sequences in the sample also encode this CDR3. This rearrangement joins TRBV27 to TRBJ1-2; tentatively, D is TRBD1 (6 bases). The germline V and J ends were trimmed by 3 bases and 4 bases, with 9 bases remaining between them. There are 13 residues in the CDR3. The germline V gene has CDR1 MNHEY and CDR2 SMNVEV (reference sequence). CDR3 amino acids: CASSFLGGYGYTF. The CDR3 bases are TGTGCCAGCAGTTTCTTAGGGGGCTATGGCTACACCTTC.

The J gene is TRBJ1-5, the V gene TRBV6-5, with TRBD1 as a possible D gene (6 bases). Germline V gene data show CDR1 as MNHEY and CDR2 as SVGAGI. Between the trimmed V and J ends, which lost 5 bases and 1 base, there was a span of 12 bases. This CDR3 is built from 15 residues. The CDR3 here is CASSRTVESNQPQHF. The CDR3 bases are TGTGCCAGCAGTCGGACAGTAGAAAGCAATCAGCCCCAGCATTTT.